This TCR beta chain was profiled in a study of blood T cell repertoires in COVID-19. Across the study: Collection of acute and convalescent COVID-19 samples took place in the United States, Italy and Spain. PBMCs, B-cell-depleted T cells, or T cells were the source of the cDNA or gDNA that made up the material.

As handled by the study authors: Estimated nucleated cell counts came from reference gene primer amplification. The method was immunoSEQ multiplex PCR; TCRdb's version includes in-frame clones alone and lacks a portion of them. D and trimming come from the DNA, and the V and J calls and clone size come from that table. The table lists 270,000 or so clones, roughly nine tenths of them singletons. Trimming left V 0 bases short and J 8 bases short, with 8 bases between. The germline CDR1 and CDR2 sequences are KGHSH and LQKENI. This CDR3 has 13 residues. J is TRBJ2-1 and V is TRBV18; TRBD2 is a possible D gene (5 bases). This sequence originates from a woman aged 40 to 49 who had recovered from COVID-19. Material: peripheral blood. CDR3 protein: CASSPPNGDEQFF. CDR3 DNA: TGTGCCAGCTCACCACCGAACGGGGATGAGCAGTTCTTC. Together with reference TRBV18 and TRBJ2-1, the CDR3 gives the full variable domain: NAGVMQNPRHLVRRRGQEARLRCSPMKGHSHVYWYRQLPEEGLKFMVYLQKENIIDESGMPKERFSAEFPKEGPSILRIQQVVRGDSAAYFCASSPPNGDEQFFGPGTRLTVL.